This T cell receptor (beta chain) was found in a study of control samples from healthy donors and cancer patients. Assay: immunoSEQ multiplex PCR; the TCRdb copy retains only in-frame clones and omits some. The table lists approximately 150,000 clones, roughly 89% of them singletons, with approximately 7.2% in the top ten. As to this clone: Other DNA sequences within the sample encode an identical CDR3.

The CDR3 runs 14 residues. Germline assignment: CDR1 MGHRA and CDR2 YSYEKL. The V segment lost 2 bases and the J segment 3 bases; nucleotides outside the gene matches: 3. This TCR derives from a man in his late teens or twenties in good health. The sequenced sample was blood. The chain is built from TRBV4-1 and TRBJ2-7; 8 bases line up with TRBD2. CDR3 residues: CASSQTGGIYEQYF. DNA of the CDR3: TGCGCCAGCAGCCAAACGGGGGGGATCTACGAGCAGTACTTC.